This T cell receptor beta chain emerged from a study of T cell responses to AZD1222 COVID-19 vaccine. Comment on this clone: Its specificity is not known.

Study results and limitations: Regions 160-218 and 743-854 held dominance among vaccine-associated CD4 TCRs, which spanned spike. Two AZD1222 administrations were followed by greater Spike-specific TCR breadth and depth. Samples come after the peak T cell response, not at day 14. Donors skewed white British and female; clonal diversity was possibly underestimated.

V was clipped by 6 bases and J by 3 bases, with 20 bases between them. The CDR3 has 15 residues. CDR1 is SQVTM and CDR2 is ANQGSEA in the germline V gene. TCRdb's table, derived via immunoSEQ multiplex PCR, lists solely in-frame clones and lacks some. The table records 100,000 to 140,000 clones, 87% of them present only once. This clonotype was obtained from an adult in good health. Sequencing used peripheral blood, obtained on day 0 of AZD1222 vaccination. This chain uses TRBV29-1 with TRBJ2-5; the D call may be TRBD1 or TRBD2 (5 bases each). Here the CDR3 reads CSVSSGPSREETQYF. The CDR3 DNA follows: TGCAGCGTGTCCTCGGGACCGAGTCGGGAAGAGACCCAGTACTTC.